A selection of T cell receptor beta chains follows, all from one sample in a study of cytomegalovirus exposure and HLA in healthy donors. Generated by immunoSEQ multiplex PCR, the TCRdb table keeps only in-frame clones and is missing some. The table has 100,000 to 150,000 clones, about 83% seen once. Material: PBMCs. These receptors came from a man aged 30 to 39 in good health and CMV-seronegative. Each CDR3 is given with its conserved first and last residue. The D gene is left open where the match is weak. Rows give clone size only sometimes, using once, few, many, or a class for an expanded clone.

TGTGCCAGCAGGGTCGGACGGTGGGGGCCGACAACTAATGAAAAACTGTTTTTT,CASRVGRWGPTTNEKLFF,.,18,TRBJ1-4,.,TRBV7-9
TGTGCCAGCTCACGACAGACAAGCTCCTACGAGCAGTACTTC,CASSRQTSSYEQYF,.,14,TRBJ2-7,.,TRBV18
TGTGCCAGCAGCTTCACGGCAGGGAACTATGGCTACACCTTC,CASSFTAGNYGYTF,few,14,TRBJ1-2,.,TRBV5-6
TGCGCCAGCAGCTTGTCCCAGAACACTGAAGCTTTCTTT,CASSLSQNTEAFF,.,13,TRBJ1-1,.,TRBV5-1
TGCGCCAGCAGCTTGGGAGGGATACAGGGGTTCGGCTACACCTTC,CASSLGGIQGFGYTF,.,15,TRBJ1-2,TRBD1,TRBV5-1
TGTGCCAGCAGCTTCCTACGGACAGCAACTAACTATGGCTACACCTTC,CASSFLRTATNYGYTF,once,16,TRBJ1-2,.,TRBV5-4
TGTGCCAGCAGCTTGCGACAGACGTCTAGCACAGATACGCAGTATTTT,CASSLRQTSSTDTQYF,.,16,TRBJ2-3,.,TRBV11-1
TGCGCCAGCAGCTTGGCCGGAAGCGGGTACACAGATACGCAGTATTTT,CASSLAGSGYTDTQYF,once,16,TRBJ2-3,.,TRBV5-1
TGCGCCAGCAGCTTAACAGGGGTTGGAAACACCATATATTTT,CASSLTGVGNTIYF,.,14,TRBJ1-3,TRBD1,TRBV5-1
TGTGCCAGCTCACCCGCCAGAAATCAGCCCCAGCATTTT,CASSPARNQPQHF,.,13,TRBJ1-5,.,TRBV18
TGTGCCAGTAGTGGGGCGGGAATACTGGATGAGCAGTTCTTC,CASSGAGILDEQFF,few,14,TRBJ2-1,.,TRBV19
TGTGCCAGCAGCTTTTACCCGAGCGGGGCCTATAGCAATCAGCCCCAGCATTTT,CASSFYPSGAYSNQPQHF,.,18,TRBJ1-5,.,TRBV7-9
TGTGCCTGGGGGGGGTTGGGGAGGGCCAACGAGCAGTACTTC,CAWGGLGRANEQYF,few,14,TRBJ2-7,TRBD2,TRBV30
TGTGCCAGCAGCGTAAAGGTGTCCGGGGAGACCCAGTACTTC,CASSVKVSGETQYF,.,14,TRBJ2-5,.,TRBV9
TGTGCCAGCACCGACTACAGGGCCACCTCCTACGAGCAGTACTTC,CASTDYRATSYEQYF,.,15,TRBJ2-7,.,TRBV6-1
TGCGCCAGCAGCCAAGAGTCAACTAGCGGGGGCTACGAGCAGTACTTC,CASSQESTSGGYEQYF,.,16,TRBJ2-7,TRBD2,TRBV4-3
TGTGCCAGCTCACCCTTACCATCAGCGGGGGCCGCGCAGACCCAGTACTTC,CASSPLPSAGAAQTQYF,.,17,TRBJ2-5,TRBD2,TRBV18
TGTGCCAGTAGTAACGGACAGTATGGCTACACCTTC,CASSNGQYGYTF,.,12,TRBJ1-2,.,TRBV19
TGTGCCAGCAGTTGGGACAGGGGAGAAACAGATACGCAGTATTTT,CASSWDRGETDTQYF,.,15,TRBJ2-3,TRBD1,TRBV6-5
TGTGCCAGCAGTTTACCGGGGAACACTGAAGCTTTCTTT,CASSLPGNTEAFF,.,13,TRBJ1-1,.,TRBV27
TGCGCCAGCAGCGATGGGACTAGTCGATCCTACGAGCAGTACTTC,CASSDGTSRSYEQYF,few,15,TRBJ2-7,TRBD2,TRBV4-1
TGTGCCAGCAGCTTAGATGGTTTTAGCGGGGAGCTGTTTTTT,CASSLDGFSGELFF,.,14,TRBJ2-2,.,TRBV11-3
TGTGCCAACCGAACGAGGGAGACCTACAATGAGCAGTTCTTC,CANRTRETYNEQFF,.,14,TRBJ2-1,.,TRBV2
TGCGCCAGCAGTCCGTCGGGACAGTCTCTCTCTGGAAACACCATATATTTT,CASSPSGQSLSGNTIYF,.,17,TRBJ1-3,TRBD1,TRBV5-1
TGCGCCAGCAGCTTTGGGCCCTGGACTGGAAACACCATATATTTT,CASSFGPWTGNTIYF,.,15,TRBJ1-3,.,TRBV5-1
TGTGCCAGCAGTTTATATAGGCTTGTGGGCAGGGGTACCGGGGAGCTGTTTTTT,CASSLYRLVGRGTGELFF,.,18,TRBJ2-2,.,TRBV28
TGTGCCAGCAGCGGGGGACAGGCGAATTCACCCCTCCACTTT,CASSGGQANSPLHF,once,14,TRBJ1-6,TRBD1,TRBV5-6
TGTGCCAGCAGCCTAAACTTGAACGTGGCTAGCGGGGGAAAGTGGACCCAGTACTTC,CASSLNLNVASGGKWTQYF,.,19,TRBJ2-5,TRBD2,TRBV11-2
TGTGCCAGCAGTTTCTCGAGACAGGGTAACTACGAGCAGTACTTC,CASSFSRQGNYEQYF,few,15,TRBJ2-7,TRBD1,TRBV28
TGTGCCAGCAGTCCGAGCGGGGTCCCCCCCTACGAGCAGTACTTC,CASSPSGVPPYEQYF,once,15,TRBJ2-7,TRBD2,TRBV28
TGTGCCAGCAGCCCTAGGACTGATTCTCTTGGTACGCAGTATTTT,CASSPRTDSLGTQYF,.,15,TRBJ2-3,.,TRBV9
TGTGCCAGCTCCGAAGGACAGGGGCGTTCTGGAAACACCATATATTTT,CASSEGQGRSGNTIYF,.,16,TRBJ1-3,TRBD1,TRBV18
TGTGCCACCAGCAGCGGGACAGCCACTAATGAAAAACTGTTTTTT,CATSSGTATNEKLFF,.,15,TRBJ1-4,TRBD1,TRBV15